This TCR beta chain was found in a study of T cells in tuberculosis. V lost 3 bases and J 1 base, leaving 9 bases between the germline ends. The CDR3 is 15 residues long. CDR1 MNHEY and CDR2 SMNVEV come from the germline V gene (reference sequence). Profiling relied on immunoSEQ multiplex PCR, and the TCRdb table lists in-frame clones only, not all of them. The table lists 40,000 to 45,000 clones, about 94% of them singletons. The TCR was taken from a donor aged 5 to 30 with latent tuberculosis or without tuberculosis infection. Some clones in this sample may be carry-over from other donors' samples. Input material: PBMCs. The genes are TRBV27 and TRBJ2-2, with D perhaps TRBD1 (6 bases). For the CDR3, the DNA is TGTGCCAGCAGTTTGGAACAGGGGAACACCGGGGAGCTGTTTTTT. This translates into CASSLEQGNTGELFF.